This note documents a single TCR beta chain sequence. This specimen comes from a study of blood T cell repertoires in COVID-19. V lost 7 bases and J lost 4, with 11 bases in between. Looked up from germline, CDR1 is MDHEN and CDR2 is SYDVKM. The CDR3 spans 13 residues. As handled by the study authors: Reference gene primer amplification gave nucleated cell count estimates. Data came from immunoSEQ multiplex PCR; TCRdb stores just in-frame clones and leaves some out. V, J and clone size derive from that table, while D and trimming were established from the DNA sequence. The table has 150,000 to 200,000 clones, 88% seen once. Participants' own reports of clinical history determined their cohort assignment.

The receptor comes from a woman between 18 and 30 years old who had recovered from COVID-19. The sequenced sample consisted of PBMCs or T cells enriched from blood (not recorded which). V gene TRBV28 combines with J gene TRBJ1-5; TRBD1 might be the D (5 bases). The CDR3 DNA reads TGTGCCAGCATCTCGGGGGAGAATCAGCCCCAGCATTTT. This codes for CASISGENQPQHF.